This T cell receptor (beta chain) was sequenced in a study of PD-1 blockade in classical Hodgkin lymphoma. To note about this clone: Its antigen is as yet unknown.

The table came from immunoSEQ multiplex PCR; TCRdb's copy has only in-frame clones and leaves some out. In the table there are some 93,000 clones, about 77% of which are singletons. CDR3 length: 11 amino acids. Germline CDR1 GTSNPN, CDR2 SVGIG (reference sequence). V gave up 3 bases and J gave up 6 bases, with 9 bases separating them. Whole-study results and caveats: Only CD4+ TCR diversity, not CD8+, had risen significantly by C4D1. When set against healthy donors, newly diagnosed patients were reported to show lower baseline TCR diversity. When nivolumab was started under 1 year after ASCT, patients were excluded. Whatever underlies the repertoire differences (possibly disease activity or prior therapy) remains undefined.

Time point: cycle 4 day 1 (C4D1), after less than 7 weeks of nivolumab. All patients relapsed after autologous stem cell transplantation, and brentuximab vedotin exposure varied. The J gene is TRBJ2-7, the V gene TRBV30, with no clear D. The clonotype was recovered from a human donor with classical Hodgkin lymphoma. Material: peripheral blood mononuclear cells (PBMCs), obtained before the fourth cycle of nivolumab. The CDR3 protein is CAWRGYSEQYF. In nucleotides, the CDR3 is TGTGCCTGGAGAGGCTACTCCGAGCAGTACTTC. The full variable domain, with the rest looked up from reference TRBV30 and TRBJ2-7, is SQTIHQWPATLVQPVGSPLSLECTVEGTSNPNLYWYRQAAGRGLQLLFYSVGIGQISSEVPQNLSASRPQDRQFILSSKKLLLSDSGFYLCAWRGYSEQYFGPGTRLTVT.